This TCR beta chain was obtained from a study of shared T cell receptors in the human thymus. CDR3 length: 14 residues. Germline-derived CDR1 and CDR2 are LGHNA and YSLEER. The ends were cut back, 4 bases at V and 7 bases at J, with 13 bases in the middle. The assay was immunoSEQ multiplex PCR, and TCRdb's table has in-frame clones only and misses some. The sample carries hundreds of thousands of clones, around 87% recorded once. This sample was also put to use in a study of human thymus T cells. Per that study: Healthy Finnish infants undergoing corrective surgery for congenital heart defects were used as donors. Thymic material originated from resections removed in the course of corrective heart surgery. Unrelated people showed highly overlapping thymic repertoires, related research reported.

The chain carries TRBV4-3 and TRBJ1-4; possibly TRBD1 for D (6 bases). The clonotype comes from a boy under two years old with a congenital heart defect. Sequencing was done on a sample of thymocytes. The CDR3 loop reads CASSPSDSSEKLFF. CDR3 in DNA: TGCGCCAGCAGCCCCTCGGACAGTAGTGAAAAACTGTTTTTT.